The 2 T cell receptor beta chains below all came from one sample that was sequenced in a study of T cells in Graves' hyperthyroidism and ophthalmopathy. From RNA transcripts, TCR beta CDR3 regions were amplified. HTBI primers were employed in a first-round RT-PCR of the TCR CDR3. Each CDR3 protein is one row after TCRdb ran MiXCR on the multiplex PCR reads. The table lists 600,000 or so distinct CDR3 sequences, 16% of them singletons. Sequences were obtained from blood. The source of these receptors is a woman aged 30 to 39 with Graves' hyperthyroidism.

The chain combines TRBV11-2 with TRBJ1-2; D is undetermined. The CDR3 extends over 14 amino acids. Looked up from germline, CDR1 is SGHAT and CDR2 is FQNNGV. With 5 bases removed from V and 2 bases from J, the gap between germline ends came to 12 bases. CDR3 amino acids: CASSPAPANYGYTF. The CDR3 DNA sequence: TGTGCCAGCAGCCCCGCCCCGGCAAACTATGGCTACACCTTC.

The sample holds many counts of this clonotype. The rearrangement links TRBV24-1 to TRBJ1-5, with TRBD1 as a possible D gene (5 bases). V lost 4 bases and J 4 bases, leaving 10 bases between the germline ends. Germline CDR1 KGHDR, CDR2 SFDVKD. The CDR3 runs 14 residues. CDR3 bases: TGTGCCACCAGTGACTGGCAGGGAAATCAGCCCCAGCATTTT. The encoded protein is CATSDWQGNQPQHF.